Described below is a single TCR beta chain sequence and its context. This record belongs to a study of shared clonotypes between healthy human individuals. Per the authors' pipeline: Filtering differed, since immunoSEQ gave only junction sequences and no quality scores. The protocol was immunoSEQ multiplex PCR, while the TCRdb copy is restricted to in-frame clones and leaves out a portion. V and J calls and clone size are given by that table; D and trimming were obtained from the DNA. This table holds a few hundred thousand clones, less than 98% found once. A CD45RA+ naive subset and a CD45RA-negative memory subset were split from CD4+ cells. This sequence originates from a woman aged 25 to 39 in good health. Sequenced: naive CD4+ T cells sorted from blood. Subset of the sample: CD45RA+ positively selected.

The CDR3 DNA sequence: TGTGCCAGCAGTTTATCCGGGAGGGCCATCTACGAGCAGTACTTC. It is translated as CASSLSGRAIYEQYF. The V gene is TRBV28, the J gene TRBJ2-7; 8 nucleotides agree with TRBD2. V lost 1 base to trimming and J lost 3 bases; unmatched junction nucleotides: 5. CDR3 size: 15 residues. Germline CDR1 MDHEN, CDR2 SYDVKM.